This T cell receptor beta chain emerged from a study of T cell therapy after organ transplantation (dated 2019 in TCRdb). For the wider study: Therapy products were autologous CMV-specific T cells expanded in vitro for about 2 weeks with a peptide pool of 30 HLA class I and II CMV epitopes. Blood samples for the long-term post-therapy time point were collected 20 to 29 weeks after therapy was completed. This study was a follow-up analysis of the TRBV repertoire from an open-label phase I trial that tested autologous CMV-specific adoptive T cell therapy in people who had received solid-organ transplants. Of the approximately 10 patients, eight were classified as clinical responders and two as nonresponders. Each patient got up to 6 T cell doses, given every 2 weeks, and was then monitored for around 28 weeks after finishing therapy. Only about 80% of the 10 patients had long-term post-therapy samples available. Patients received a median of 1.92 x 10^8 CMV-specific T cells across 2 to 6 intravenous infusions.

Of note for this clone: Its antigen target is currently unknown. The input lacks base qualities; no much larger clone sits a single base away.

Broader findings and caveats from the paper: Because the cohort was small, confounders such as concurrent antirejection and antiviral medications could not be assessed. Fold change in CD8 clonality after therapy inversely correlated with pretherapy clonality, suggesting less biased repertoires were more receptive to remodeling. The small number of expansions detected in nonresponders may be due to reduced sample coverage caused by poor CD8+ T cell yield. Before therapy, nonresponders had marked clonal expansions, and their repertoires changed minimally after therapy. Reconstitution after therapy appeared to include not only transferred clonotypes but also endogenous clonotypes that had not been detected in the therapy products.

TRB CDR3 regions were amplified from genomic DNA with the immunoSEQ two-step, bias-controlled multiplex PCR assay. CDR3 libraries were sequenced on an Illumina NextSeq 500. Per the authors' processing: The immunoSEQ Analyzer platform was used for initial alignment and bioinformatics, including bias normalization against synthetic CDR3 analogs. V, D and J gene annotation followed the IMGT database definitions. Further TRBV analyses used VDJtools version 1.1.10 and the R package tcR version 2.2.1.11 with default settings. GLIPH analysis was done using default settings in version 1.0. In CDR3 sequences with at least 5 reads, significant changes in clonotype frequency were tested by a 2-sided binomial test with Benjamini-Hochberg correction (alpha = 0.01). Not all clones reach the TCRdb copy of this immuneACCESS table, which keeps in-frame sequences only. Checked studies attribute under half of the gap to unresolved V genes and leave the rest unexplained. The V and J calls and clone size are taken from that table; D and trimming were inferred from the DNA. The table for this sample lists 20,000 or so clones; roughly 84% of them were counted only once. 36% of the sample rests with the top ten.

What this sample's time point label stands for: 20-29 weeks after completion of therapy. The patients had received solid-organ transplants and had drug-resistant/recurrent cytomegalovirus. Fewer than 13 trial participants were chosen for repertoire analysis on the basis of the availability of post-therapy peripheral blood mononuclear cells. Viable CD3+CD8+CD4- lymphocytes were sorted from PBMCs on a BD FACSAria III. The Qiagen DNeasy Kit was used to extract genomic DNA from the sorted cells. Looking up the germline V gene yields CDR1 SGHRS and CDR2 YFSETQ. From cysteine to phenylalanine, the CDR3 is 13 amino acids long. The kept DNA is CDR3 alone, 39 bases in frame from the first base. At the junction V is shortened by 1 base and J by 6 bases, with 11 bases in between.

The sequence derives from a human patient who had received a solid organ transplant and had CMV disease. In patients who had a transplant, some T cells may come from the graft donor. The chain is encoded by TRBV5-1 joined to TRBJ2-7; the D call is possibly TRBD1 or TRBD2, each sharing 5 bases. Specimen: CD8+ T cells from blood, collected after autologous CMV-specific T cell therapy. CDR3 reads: CASSLSPGTEQYF. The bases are TGCGCCAGCAGCTTGTCCCCAGGGACCGAGCAGTACTTC.